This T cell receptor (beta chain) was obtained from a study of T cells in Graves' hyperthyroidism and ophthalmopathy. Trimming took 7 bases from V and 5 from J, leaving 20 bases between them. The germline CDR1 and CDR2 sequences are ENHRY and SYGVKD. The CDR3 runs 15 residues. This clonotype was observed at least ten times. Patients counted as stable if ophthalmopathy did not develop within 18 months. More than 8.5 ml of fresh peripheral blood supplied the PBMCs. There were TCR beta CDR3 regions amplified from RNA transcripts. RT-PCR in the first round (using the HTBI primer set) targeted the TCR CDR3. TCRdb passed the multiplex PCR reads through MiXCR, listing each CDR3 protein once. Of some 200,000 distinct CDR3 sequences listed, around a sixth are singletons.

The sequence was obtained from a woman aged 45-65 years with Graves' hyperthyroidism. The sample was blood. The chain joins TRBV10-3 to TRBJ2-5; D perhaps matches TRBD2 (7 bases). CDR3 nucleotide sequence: TGTGCCATCAAACGTGAAGGGGGGGACGTGGAGACCCAGTACTTC. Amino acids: CAIKREGGDVETQYF.